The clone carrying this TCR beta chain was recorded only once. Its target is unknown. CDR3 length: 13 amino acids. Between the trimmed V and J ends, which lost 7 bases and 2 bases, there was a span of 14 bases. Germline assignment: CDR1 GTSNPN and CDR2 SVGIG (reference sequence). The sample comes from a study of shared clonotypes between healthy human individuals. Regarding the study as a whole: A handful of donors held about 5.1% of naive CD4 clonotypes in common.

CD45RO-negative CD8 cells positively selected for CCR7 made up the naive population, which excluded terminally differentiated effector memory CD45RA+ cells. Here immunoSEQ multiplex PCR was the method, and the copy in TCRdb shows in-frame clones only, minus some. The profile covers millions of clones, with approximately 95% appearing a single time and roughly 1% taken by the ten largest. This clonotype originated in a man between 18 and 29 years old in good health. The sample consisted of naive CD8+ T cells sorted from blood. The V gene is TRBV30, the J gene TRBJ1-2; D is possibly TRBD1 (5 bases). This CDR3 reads CASNTGANYGYTF. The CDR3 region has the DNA TGTGCCTCAAACACAGGTGCCAACTATGGCTACACCTTC.